This TCR beta chain is drawn from a study of Ad26.COV2.S vaccination and SARS-CoV-2 variants (dated by TCRdb to 2020 to 2023). Background for the entire study: Donors in the vaccine arm were drawn from COV1001, a multicentre, randomized, double-blind, placebo-controlled phase I-IIa trial testing Ad26.COV2.S in healthy adults. Ad26.COV2.S was given intramuscularly at 5x10^10 or 1x10^11 viral particles, as a single shot or as two shots 56 days apart. TCRbeta repertoire sequencing served as the tool for gauging how specific and how broad the SARS-CoV-2-reactive T cell receptors were following Ad26.COV2.S vaccination. The TCR-sequenced set comprised around 30 samples: some 20 Ad26.COV2.S vaccine recipients, 5 placebo recipients and 8 SARS-CoV-2 convalescent individuals. Trial participants were randomized into five groups of five: low-dose or high-dose Ad26.COV2.S given once or twice, or placebo on both occasions. Throughout the experiments and outcome assessment, investigators stayed blinded to trial group allocation. The paper as a whole reports these results and caveats: Comparing responses between vaccine doses or regimens was not something the study was powered to do. After vaccination, spike-specific CD8+ and CD4+ T cell responses were reported to show substantial breadth. Spike-specific TCR breadth was higher in Ad26.COV2.S recipients than in placebo recipients (P = 0.0014). Vaccine and placebo recipients had comparable non-spike TCR breadth, which fits with the vaccine containing only spike. According to the authors, total T cell responses may have been underestimated by the TCR breadth and depth analyses.

The germline V gene specifies SQVTM as CDR1 and ANQGSEA as CDR2. Spanning cysteine to phenylalanine, the CDR3 consists of 15 amino acids. Of the read, only the CDR3 DNA is kept; its 45 bases are in frame from base 1. Clipping removes 7 bases from V and 8 bases from J, with 14 as the unmatched junction base count. The immunoSEQ Assay was the method used to sequence TCRbeta CDR3 regions. After extraction, genomic DNA underwent amplification by bias-controlled multiplex PCR, followed by high-throughput sequencing. As for the authors' bioinformatics: To quantify the absolute abundance of each unique TCRbeta CDR3 region, sequences were collapsed and filtered. T cell fraction was estimated by normalizing TCRbeta template counts to usable DNA, which was measured by amplifying reference genes present in all nucleated cells. Repertoire TCRs were annotated as SARS-CoV-2-specific by exact matching of V gene, CDR3 amino acid sequence and J gene to a known reactive TCR set. The reference SARS-CoV-2 TCR set came from MIRA and was filtered for enrichment in COVID-19-positive ImmuneCODE repertoires, removing public or cross-reactive TCRs. Based on the MIRA antigens, annotated TCRs were further analysed at the level of specific ORF or position within ORF. Breadth was defined as annotated unique rearrangements over total unique productive rearrangements; depth was the summed frequency of those rearrangements. Two-sided Wilcoxon rank-sum tests were applied when comparing TCR breadth between groups. TCRdb holds this immuneACCESS table with in-frame rearrangements only. Some clones are missing; in checked studies, unresolved V genes explain under half, and the rest has no known cause. Clone size and V and J calls were adopted from that table, with D and trimming inferred from the DNA. Here the sample has about 680,000 clones; 89% occur a single time. The leading ten clones occupy approximately 1.5% of the sample.

The treatment or condition label corresponds to: about 20 received Ad26.COV2.S at low or high dose, single or two shots; about 5 received placebo; per-sample allocation not given. For vaccine and placebo recipients, repertoires were sequenced using samples collected on day 63 after the first injection. Cohort 1b enrolled around 24 adults aged 18-55 years at a single site in Boston, USA, between 29 July and 7 August 2020. As a vaccine, Ad26.COV2.S was a replication-incompetent adenovirus type 26 vector that expressed a prefusion-stabilized SARS-CoV-2 spike protein derived from the original Wuhan strain. With regard to this clone: It has no known antigen specificity. Base qualities are missing; no much larger clone stands one base away.

Specimen: peripheral blood, collected in a trial of Ad26.COV2.S vaccine versus placebo. The sequence derives from a person between 18 and 59 years old who received the Ad26.COV2.S COVID-19 vaccine or a placebo. In this chain, TRBV29-1 is recombined with TRBJ2-2, with 9 bases in between that match TRBD2. The DNA sequence follows: TGCAGCGCCGGGGCCGGAGCGGGAGGTGCAGGGGAGCTGTTTTTT. Protein translation: CSAGAGAGGAGELFF.